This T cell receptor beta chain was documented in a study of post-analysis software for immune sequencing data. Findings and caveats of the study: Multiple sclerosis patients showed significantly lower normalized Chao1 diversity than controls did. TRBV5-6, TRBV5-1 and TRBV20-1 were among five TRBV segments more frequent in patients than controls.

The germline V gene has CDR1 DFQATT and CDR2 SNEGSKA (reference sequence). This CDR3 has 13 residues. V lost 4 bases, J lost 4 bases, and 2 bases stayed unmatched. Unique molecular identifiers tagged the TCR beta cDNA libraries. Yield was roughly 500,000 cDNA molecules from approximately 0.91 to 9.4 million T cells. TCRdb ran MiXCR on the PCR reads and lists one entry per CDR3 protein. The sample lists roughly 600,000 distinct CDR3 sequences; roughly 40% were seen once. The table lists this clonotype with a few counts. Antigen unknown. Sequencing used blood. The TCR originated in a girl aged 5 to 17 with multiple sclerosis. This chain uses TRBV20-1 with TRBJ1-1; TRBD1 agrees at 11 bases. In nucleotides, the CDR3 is TGCAGTGCTACCGGGACAGGGGGCACTGAAGCTTTCTTT. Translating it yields CSATGTGGTEAFF.